A selection of T cell receptor beta chains follows, all from one sample in a study of blood T cell repertoires in COVID-19. The assay was immunoSEQ multiplex PCR, and TCRdb's table has in-frame clones only and misses some. The table lists under 95,000 clones, approximately 80% of them singletons. Material for sequencing was peripheral blood. These receptors were obtained from a woman in her 70s with acute or convalescent COVID-19. CDR3s include the opening cysteine and the closing phenylalanine or tryptophan.

V gene: TRBV5-4
J gene: TRBJ2-5
CDR3 protein: CASSFGTGGETQYF

V gene: TRBV9
J gene: TRBJ2-1
CDR3 protein: CASSVAPTSSNEQFF

V gene: TRBV24-1
J gene: TRBJ2-1
CDR3 protein: CATSDGPSSYNEQFF

V gene: TRBV19
J gene: TRBJ2-5
CDR3 protein: CATRIFRGGQETQYF

V gene: TRBV5-1
J gene: TRBJ1-1
CDR3 protein: CASSPEGGQNTEAFF

V gene: TRBV9
J gene: TRBJ2-2
CDR3 protein: CASSVGGTGSTGELFF

V gene: TRBV28
J gene: TRBJ1-2
CDR3 protein: CASSLLRDGYTF

V gene: TRBV5-1
J gene: TRBJ2-1
CDR3 protein: CASSLALGSGNEQFF

V gene: TRBV20-1
J gene: TRBJ2-1
CDR3 protein: CSASPYSSNEQFF

V gene: TRBV12-2
J gene: TRBJ1-3
CDR3 protein: CASRPKNGVIGNTIYF

V gene: TRBV5-6
J gene: TRBJ2-1
CDR3 protein: CASSAIIAGRDEQFF

V gene: TRBV3-1/TRBV3-2
J gene: TRBJ2-1
CDR3 protein: CASSQGPLSNEQFF